This T cell receptor beta chain was recorded in a study of beta chain features in type 1 diabetes. Study results and limitations: Among patients with Type 1 diabetes, TCRB CDR3s were moderately but significantly shorter in every one of the four CD4+ subsets.

On this clone itself: The antigen is undetermined.

What was sequenced were expressed TCRB transcripts, since all of the isolated RNA had been reverse transcribed. The data were produced by immunoSEQ multiplex PCR, yet TCRdb's version contains in-frame clones alone and is incomplete. The table lists more than 300,000 clones, 9.6% of them singletons. Trimming took 3 bases from V and 4 from J; bases not matched to a gene: 8. CDR3 length: 16 amino acids. Germline V gene sequence: CDR1 SGHTA, CDR2 FQGTGA. The chain recombines TRBV7-3 with TRBJ2-2, with 7 positions matching TRBD2. This sequence was found in a man between 25 and 39 years old with type 1 diabetes. The sequenced sample consisted of central memory CD4+ T cells from blood. In nucleotides, the CDR3 is TGTGCCAGCAGCTTGATAGGCGGGAGCGGCACCGGGGAGCTGTTTTTT. Its protein product is CASSLIGGSGTGELFF.